This TCR beta chain was recorded in a study of long-term antiretroviral therapy in people with HIV. Germline V CDR1 and CDR2: SNHLY, FYNNEI. This CDR3 contains 14 residues. V lost 6 bases and J lost 6; bases outside the gene matches: 9. Sequencing relied on immunoSEQ assay v3.0, run at survey level. The table came from immunoSEQ multiplex PCR; TCRdb's copy has only in-frame clones and leaves some out. The profile shows tens of thousands of clones, roughly 79% of them singletons. This clone was detected only a few times. Its specificity is unknown. General observations from the study: CDR3 length ranges were narrower in HIV repertoires than in controls.

The chain links TRBV2 to TRBJ2-7, with 9 positions matching TRBD1. The clonotype originates from a woman in her thirties or forties with HIV. Sample: unsorted PBMCs, taken 1.1 years before starting antiretroviral therapy. The chain's CDR3 is CASRVQGALGEQYF. The CDR3, as DNA: TGTGCCAGCAGAGTACAGGGGGCACTTGGCGAGCAGTACTTC.